This entry describes one TCR beta chain. The antigen is not known. This specimen belongs to a study of T cell responses to AZD1222 COVID-19 vaccine. Study outcomes and limitations: Repertoires were obtained only post-peak T cell response. The reported proportion of spike-specific TCRs targeting unmutated variant regions was nearly half. Breadth and depth of Spike-specific TCRs rose after two AZD1222 doses.

The V end was cut by 5 bases, the J end by 2 bases, with 9 bases between. The CDR3 has 13 residues. Per germline, CDR1 MGHDK and CDR2 SYGVNS. Here immunoSEQ multiplex PCR was the method, and the copy in TCRdb shows in-frame clones only, minus some. The table includes over 120,000 clones, approximately 90% detected once. Researchers grouped second doses given at about 4 or about 12 weeks into one pool. The source is an adult who received the AZD1222 COVID-19 vaccine. This chain links TRBV25-1 with TRBJ1-2, with unresolved D. The source material was peripheral blood, sampled 28 days after the second AZD1222 dose. The CDR3 here is CASSLGSNYGYTF. The CDR3 nucleotides read TGTGCCAGCAGTCTCGGATCCAACTATGGCTACACCTTC.